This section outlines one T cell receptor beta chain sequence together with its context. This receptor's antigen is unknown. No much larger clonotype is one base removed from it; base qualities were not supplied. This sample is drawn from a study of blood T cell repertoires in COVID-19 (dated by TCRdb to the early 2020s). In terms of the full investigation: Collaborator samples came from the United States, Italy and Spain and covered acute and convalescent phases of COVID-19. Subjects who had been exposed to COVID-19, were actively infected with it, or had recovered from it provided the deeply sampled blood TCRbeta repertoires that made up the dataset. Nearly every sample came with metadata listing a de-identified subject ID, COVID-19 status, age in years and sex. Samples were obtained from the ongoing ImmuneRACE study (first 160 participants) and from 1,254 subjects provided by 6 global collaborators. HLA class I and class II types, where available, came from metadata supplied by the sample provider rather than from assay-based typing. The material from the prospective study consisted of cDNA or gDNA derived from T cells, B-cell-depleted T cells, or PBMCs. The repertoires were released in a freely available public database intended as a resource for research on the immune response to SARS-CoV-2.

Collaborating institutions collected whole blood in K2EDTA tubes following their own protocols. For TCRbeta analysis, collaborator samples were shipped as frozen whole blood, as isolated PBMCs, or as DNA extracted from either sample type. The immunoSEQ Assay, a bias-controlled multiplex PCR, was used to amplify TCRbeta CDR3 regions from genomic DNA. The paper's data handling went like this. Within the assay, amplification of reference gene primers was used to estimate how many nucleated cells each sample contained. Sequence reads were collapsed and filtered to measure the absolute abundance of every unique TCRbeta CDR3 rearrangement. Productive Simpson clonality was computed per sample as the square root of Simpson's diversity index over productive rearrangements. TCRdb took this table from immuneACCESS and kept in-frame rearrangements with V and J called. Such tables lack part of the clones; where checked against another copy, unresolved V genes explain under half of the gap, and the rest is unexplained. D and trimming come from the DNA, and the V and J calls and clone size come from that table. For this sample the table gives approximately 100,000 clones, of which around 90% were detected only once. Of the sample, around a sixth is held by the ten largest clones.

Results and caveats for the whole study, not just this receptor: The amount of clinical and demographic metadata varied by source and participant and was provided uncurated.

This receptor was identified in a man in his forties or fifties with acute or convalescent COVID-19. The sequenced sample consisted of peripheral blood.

The DNA is TGTGCCAGCAGCTCTAATACAGGACCTGTCACTGAAGCTTTCTTT. The translation is CASSSNTGPVTEAFF. The rearranged chain carries TRBV7-6 and TRBJ1-1; the D gene is perhaps TRBD1, from 5 matching bases. The CDR3 goes from the cysteine to the phenylalanine over 15 residues. Kept here is only the CDR3 DNA, which spans 45 bases and is read in frame from base 1. Looking up the germline V gene yields CDR1 SGHVS and CDR2 FNYEAQ. V drops 4 bases and J drops 4 bases, leaving 16 bases in between.